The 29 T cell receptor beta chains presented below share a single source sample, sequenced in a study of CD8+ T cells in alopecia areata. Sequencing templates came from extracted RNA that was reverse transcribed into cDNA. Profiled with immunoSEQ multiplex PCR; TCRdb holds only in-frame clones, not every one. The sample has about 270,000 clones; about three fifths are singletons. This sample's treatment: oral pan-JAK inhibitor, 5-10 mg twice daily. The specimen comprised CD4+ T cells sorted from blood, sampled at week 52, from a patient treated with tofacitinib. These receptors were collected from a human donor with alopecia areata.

The CDR3 loop is CASSLAGSGNEQFF. The CDR3 nucleotides are TGTGCCAGCAGCTTGGCCGGCAGCGGCAATGAGCAGTTCTTC. This chain uses TRBV5-6 with TRBJ2-1; D is perhaps TRBD2 (5 bases). Germline assignment: CDR1 SGHDT and CDR2 YYEEEE. Trimming shortened V by 0 bases and J by 6 bases, and 10 bases separated the two germline ends. This CDR3 is built from 14 residues.

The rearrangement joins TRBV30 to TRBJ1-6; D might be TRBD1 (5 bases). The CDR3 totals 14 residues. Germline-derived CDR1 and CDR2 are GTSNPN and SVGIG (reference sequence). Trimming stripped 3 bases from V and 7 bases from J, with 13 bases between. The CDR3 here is CAWSAATANSPLHF. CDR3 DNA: TGTGCCTGGAGCGCCGCGACAGCCAATTCACCCCTCCACTTT.

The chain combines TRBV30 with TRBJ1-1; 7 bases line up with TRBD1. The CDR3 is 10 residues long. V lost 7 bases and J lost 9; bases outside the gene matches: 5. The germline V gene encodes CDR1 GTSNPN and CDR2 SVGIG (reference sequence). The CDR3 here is CALRQGKAFF. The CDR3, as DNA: TGTGCCTTAAGACAGGGAAAAGCTTTCTTT.

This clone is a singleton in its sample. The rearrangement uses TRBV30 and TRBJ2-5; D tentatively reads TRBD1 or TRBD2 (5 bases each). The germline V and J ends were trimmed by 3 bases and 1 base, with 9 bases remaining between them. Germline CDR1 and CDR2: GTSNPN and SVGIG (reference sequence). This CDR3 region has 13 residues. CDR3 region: CAWSPGAQETQYF. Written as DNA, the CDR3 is TGTGCCTGGAGCCCCGGGGCCCAAGAGACCCAGTACTTC.

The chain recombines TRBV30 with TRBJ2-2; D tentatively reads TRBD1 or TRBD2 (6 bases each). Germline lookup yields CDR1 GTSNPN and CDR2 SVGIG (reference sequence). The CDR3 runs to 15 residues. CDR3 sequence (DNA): TGTGCTTTTTCGCGCCCGGGGGCGATCGCCGGGGAGCTGTTTTTT. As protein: CAFSRPGAIAGELFF.

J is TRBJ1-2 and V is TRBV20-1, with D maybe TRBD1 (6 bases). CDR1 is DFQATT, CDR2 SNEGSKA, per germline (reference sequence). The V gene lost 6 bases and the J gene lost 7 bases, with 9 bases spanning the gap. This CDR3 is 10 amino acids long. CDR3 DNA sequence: TGCAGTGCAGGGACATCTGGCTACACCTTC. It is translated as CSAGTSGYTF.

For the CDR3, the DNA is TGCGCCAGCAGCCAAGATCCCAGCGGGGGCGCGAACACCGGGGAGCTGTTTTTT. It codes for CASSQDPSGGANTGELFF. The chain recombines TRBV4-3 with TRBJ2-2; the match to TRBD2 covers 8 bases. The V gene end was trimmed by 0 bases and the J gene end by 0 bases; junction bases not matched to a gene: 6. This CDR3 region has 18 residues. Looked up from germline, CDR1 is LGHNA and CDR2 is YSLEER.

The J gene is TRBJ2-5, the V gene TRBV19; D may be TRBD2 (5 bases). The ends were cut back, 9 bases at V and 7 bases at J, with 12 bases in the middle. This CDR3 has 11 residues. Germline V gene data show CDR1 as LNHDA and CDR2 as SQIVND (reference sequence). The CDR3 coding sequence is TGTGCCAGCGGTCAGGCGGGGACCCAGTACTTC. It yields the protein CASGQAGTQYF.

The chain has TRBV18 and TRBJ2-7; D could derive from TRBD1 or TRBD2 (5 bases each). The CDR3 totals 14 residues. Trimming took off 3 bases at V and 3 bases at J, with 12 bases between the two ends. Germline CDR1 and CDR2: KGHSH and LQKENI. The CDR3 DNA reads TGTGCCAGCTCACCCACGGGGCAGCTCTACGAGCAGTACTTC. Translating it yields CASSPTGQLYEQYF.

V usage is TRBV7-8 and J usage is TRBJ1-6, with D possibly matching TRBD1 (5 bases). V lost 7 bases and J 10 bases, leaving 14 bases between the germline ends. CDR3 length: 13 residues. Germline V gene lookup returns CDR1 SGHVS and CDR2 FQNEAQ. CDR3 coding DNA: TGTGCCAGCAACGACGAGTGGGACTCACCCCTCCACTTT. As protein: CASNDEWDSPLHF.

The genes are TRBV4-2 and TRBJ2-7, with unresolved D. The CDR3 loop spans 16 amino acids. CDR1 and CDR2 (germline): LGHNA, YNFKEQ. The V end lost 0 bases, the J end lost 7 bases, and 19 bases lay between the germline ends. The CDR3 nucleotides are TGTGCCAGCAGCCAAGATCGCCTCGTAGTATTGAGGGAGCAGTACTTC. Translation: CASSQDRLVVLREQYF.

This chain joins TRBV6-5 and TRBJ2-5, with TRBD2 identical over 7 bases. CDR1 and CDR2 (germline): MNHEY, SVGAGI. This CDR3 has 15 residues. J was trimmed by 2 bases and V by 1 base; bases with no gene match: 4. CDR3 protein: CASSYFGGGQETQYF. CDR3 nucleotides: TGTGCCAGCAGTTACTTTGGGGGGGGGCAAGAGACCCAGTACTTC.

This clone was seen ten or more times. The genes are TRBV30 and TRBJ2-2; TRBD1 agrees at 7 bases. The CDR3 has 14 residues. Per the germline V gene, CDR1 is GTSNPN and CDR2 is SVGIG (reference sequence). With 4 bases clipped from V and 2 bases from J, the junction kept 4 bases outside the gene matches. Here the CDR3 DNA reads TGTGCCTGGAAGGACAGGCCTAACACCGGGGAGCTGTTTTTT. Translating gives CAWKDRPNTGELFF.

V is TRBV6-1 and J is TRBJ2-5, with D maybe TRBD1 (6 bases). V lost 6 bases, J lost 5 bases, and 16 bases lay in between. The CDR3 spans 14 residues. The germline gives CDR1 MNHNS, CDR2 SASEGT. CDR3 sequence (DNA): TGTGCCAGCAGCCCGACAGGTTTCGGGGAGACCCAGTACTTC. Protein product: CASSPTGFGETQYF.

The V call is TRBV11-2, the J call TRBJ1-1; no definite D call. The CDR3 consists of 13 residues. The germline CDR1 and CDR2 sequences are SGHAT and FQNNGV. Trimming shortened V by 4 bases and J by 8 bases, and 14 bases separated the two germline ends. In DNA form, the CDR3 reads TGTGCCAGCAGCTCCTTTAGGTTCGGGGAAGCTTTCTTT. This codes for CASSSFRFGEAFF.

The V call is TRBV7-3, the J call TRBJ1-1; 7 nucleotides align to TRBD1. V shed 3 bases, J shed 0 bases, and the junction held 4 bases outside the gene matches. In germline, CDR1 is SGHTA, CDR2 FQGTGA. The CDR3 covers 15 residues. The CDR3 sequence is CASSFTGTVNTEAFF. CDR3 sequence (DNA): TGTGCCAGCAGCTTCACCGGGACAGTGAACACTGAAGCTTTCTTT.

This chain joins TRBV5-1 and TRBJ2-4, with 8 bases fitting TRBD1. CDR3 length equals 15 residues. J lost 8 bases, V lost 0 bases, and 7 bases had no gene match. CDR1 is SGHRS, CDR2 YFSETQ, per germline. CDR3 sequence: CASSLDGQGYDIQYF. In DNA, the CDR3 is TGCGCCAGCAGCTTGGATGGACAGGGCTATGACATTCAGTACTTC.

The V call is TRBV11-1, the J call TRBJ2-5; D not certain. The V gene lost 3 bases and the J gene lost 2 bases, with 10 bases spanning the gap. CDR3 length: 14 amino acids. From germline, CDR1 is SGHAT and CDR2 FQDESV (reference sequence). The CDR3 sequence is CASSFGSLQETQYF. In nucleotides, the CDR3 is TGTGCCAGCAGCTTTGGATCATTACAAGAGACCCAGTACTTC. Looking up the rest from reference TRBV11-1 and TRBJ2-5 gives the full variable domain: EAEVAQSPRYKITEKSQAVAFWCDPISGHATLYWYRQILGQGPELLVQFQDESVVDDSQLPKDRFSAERLKGVDSTLKIQPAELGDSAMYLCASSFGSLQETQYFGPGTRLLVL.

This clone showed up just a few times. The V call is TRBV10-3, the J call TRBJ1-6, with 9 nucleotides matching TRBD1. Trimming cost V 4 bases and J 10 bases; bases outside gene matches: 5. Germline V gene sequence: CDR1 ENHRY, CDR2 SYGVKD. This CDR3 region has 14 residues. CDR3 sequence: CAISAGTGLSPLHF. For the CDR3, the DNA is TGTGCCATCAGTGCTGGGACAGGGTTGTCACCCCTCCACTTT.

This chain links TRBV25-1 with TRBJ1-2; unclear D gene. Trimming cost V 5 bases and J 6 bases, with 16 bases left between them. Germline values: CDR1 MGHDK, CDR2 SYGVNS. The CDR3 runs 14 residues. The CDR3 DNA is TGTGCCAGCAGTCGGGCGGAAGAACTACATGGCTACACCTTC. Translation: CASSRAEELHGYTF.

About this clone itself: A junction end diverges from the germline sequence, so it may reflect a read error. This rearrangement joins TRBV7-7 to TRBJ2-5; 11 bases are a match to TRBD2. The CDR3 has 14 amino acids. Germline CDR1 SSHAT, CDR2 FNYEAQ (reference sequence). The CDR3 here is CASSPTSGGETQYF. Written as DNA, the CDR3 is TGTGCTAGCAGCCCAACTAGCGGGGGTGAGACCCAGTACTTC.

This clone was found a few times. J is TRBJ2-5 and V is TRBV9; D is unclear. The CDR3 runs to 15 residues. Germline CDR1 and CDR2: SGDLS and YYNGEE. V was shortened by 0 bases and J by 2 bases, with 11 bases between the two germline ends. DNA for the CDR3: TGTGCCAGCAGCGTAGTGACGGGCTATCAAGAGACCCAGTACTTC. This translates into CASSVVTGYQETQYF.

In DNA, the CDR3 is TGTGCCTGGAGTAAAGGTCAGGGCACTGAAGCTTTCTTT. Protein product: CAWSKGQGTEAFF. The chain employs TRBV30 and TRBJ1-1, with a tentative D call TRBD1 (5 bases). Deletions cut 2 bases from V and 4 bases from J, with 11 bases between. Germline V gives CDR1 GTSNPN, CDR2 SVGIG (reference sequence). The CDR3 contains 13 residues. The full variable domain, in which reference TRBV30 and TRBJ1-1 provide the parts outside the CDR3, is SQTIHQWPATLVQPVGSPLSLECTVEGTSNPNLYWYRQAAGRGLQLLFYSVGIGQISSEVPQNLSASRPQDRQFILSSKKLLLSDSGFYLCAWSKGQGTEAFFGQGTRLTVV.

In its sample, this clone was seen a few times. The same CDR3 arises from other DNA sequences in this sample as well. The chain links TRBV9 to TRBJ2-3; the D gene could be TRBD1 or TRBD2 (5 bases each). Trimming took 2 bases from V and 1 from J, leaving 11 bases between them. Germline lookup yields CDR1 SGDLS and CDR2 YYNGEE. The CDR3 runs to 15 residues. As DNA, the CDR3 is TGTGCCAGCAGCGTCGGTGGGGGAGGCACAGATACGCAGTATTTT. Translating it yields CASSVGGGGTDTQYF.

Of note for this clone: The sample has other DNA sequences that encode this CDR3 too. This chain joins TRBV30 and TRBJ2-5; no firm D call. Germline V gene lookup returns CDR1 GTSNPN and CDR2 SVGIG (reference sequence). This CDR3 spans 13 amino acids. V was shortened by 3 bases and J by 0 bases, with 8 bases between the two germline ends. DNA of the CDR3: TGTGCCTGGAGCGGACCGAACCAAGAGACCCAGTACTTC. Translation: CAWSGPNQETQYF.

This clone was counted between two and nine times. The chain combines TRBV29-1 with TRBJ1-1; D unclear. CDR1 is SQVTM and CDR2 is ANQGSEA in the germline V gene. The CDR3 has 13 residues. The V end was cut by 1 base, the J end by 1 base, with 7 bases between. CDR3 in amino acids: CSVEALRNTEAFF. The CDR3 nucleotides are TGCAGCGTTGAAGCTCTAAGGAACACTGAAGCTTTCTTT.

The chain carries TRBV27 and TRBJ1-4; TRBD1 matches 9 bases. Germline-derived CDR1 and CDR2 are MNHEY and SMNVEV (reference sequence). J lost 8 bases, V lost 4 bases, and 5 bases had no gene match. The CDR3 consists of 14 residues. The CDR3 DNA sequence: TGTGCCAGCAGTTCCGGGACAGGGTGGGAAAAACTGTTTTTT. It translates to CASSSGTGWEKLFF.

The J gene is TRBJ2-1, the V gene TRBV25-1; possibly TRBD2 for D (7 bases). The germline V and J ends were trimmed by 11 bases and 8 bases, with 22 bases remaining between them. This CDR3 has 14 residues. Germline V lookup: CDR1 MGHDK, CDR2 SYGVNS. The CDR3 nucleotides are TGTGCCTCAGCCCGCGGGGGCTTTAGGGATGAGCAGTTCTTC. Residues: CASARGGFRDEQFF.

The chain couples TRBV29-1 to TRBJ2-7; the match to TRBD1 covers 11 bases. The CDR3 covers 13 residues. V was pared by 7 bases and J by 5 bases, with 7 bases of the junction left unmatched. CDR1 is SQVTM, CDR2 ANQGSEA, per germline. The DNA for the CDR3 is TGCAGCGCCATCCGGACAGGGGGCAACGAGCAGTACTTC. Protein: CSAIRTGGNEQYF.